This T cell receptor (beta chain) was sequenced in a study of post-analysis software for immune sequencing data. Whole-study context: Patients had relapsing-remitting, secondary progressive or progressive-relapsing multiple sclerosis; some lacked subtype.

Germline values: CDR1 SGDLS, CDR2 YYNGEE. CDR3 length: 12 residues. With 3 bases removed from V and 6 bases from J, the gap between germline ends came to 7 bases. Points from the study as a whole: Those with multiple sclerosis, the patient group, showed significantly lower normalized Chao1 diversity than controls. A handful of TRBV segments appeared more often in patients than in controls, and TRBV5-6, TRBV5-1 and TRBV20-1 were among these. By F measure, strong co-clustering occurred among samples prepared in the same batch.

Unique molecular identifiers tagged the TCR beta cDNA libraries. TCRdb itself ran the PCR reads through MiXCR, one entry per CDR3 protein. This sample carries hundreds of thousands of distinct CDR3 sequences, approximately 60% of them seen once, and the ten largest clones take roughly 12%. About this clonotype: Its antigen is currently unknown.

The specimen sequenced was blood. This chain links TRBV9 with TRBJ2-1; no reliable D call. The TCR was taken from a girl aged 2-10 years with multiple sclerosis. The CDR3 nucleotides read TGTGCCAGCAGCGCTGCAAGCAATGAGCAGTTCTTC. Translating gives CASSAASNEQFF.